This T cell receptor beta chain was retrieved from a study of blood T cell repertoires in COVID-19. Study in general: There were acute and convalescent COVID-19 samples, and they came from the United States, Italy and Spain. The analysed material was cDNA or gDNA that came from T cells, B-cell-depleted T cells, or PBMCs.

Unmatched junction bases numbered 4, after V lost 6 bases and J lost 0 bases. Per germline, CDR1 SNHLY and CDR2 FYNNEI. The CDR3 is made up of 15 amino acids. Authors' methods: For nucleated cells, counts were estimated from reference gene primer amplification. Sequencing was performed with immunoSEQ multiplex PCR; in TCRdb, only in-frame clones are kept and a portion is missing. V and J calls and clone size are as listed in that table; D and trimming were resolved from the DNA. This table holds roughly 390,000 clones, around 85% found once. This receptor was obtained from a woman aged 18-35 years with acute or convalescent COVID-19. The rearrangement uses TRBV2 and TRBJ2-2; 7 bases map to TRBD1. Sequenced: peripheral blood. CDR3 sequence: CASSDRVSNTGELFF. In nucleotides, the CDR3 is TGTGCCAGCAGCGACAGGGTATCGAACACCGGGGAGCTGTTTTTT.